A single sample gave rise to the 16 T cell receptor beta chains below, sequenced in a study of T cell repertoires in cytomegalovirus infection. Using its own MiXCR run on the reads, TCRdb lists one record per CDR3 protein. The data contain some 800,000 distinct CDR3 sequences, 25% to 30% of them singletons. No antigens are known for them. The sample was cultured CD8+ T cells from PBMCs, taken from culture after CMV antigen stimulation. These receptors were obtained from a human donor in good health (CMV status not recorded). Some clones in this sample may be carry-over from other donors' samples.

This clonotype was observed a handful of times. This sequence joins TRBV19 and TRBJ1-1; D remains unclear. The V gene's germline CDR1 is LNHDA and CDR2 SQIVND (reference sequence). V lost 3 bases, J lost 0 bases, and 8 bases lay in between. The CDR3 runs 14 residues. CDR3 in DNA: TGTGCCAGTAGTATGAGGTTAATGAACACTGAAGCTTTCTTT. Translated, it gives CASSMRLMNTEAFF.

This clonotype was seen once. The chain joins TRBV6-2 or TRBV6-3 to TRBJ2-1, with D maybe TRBD2 (5 bases). The CDR3 is 13 amino acids. From germline, CDR1 is MNHEY and CDR2 SVGEGT. Trimming shortened V by 5 bases and J by 7 bases, and 12 bases separated the two germline ends. The CDR3 DNA reads TGTGCCAGCAGTGCCGGCAGGAGGAATGAGCAGTTCTTC. Translated: CASSAGRRNEQFF.

The J gene is TRBJ2-1, the V gene TRBV5-1; 15 bases fit TRBD2. Germline CDR1 and CDR2: SGHRS and YFSETQ. The CDR3 is made up of 17 amino acids. J gave up 7 bases and V 2 bases, and 7 bases lay outside the gene matches. The CDR3 nucleotides read TGCGCCAGCAGCTTCGGACTAGCGGGGGGGGCCCTTAATGAGCAGTTCTTC. It specifies CASSFGLAGGALNEQFF.

A few counts support this clonotype. V is TRBV24-1 and J is TRBJ2-3; maybe TRBD1 (6 bases). V was shortened by 6 bases and J by 6 bases, with 12 bases between the two germline ends. The germline V gene has CDR1 KGHDR and CDR2 SFDVKD. The CDR3 covers 13 residues. The CDR3 loop reads CATSSQGTDTQYF. CDR3 coding DNA: TGTGCCACCAGTAGTCAGGGGACGGATACGCAGTATTTT.

The table lists this clonotype with a count of one. The chain joins TRBV7-6 to TRBJ1-2, with 12 bases identical to TRBD1. CDR1 is SGHVS and CDR2 is FNYEAQ in the germline V gene. The J segment lost 6 bases and the V segment lost 1 base, leaving 15 bases of the junction unmatched. This CDR3 spans 19 amino acids. As DNA, the CDR3 is TGTGCCAGCAGCTTAGATATCGGGACAGGGGGCAGGCACCACGATGGCTACACCTTC. Its translation: CASSLDIGTGGRHHDGYTF.

The chain joins TRBV29-1 to TRBJ1-2; D gene ambiguous. Germline V lookup: CDR1 SQVTM, CDR2 ANQGSEA. The V end was cut by 3 bases, the J end by 4 bases, with 12 bases between. The CDR3 sequence is 13 residues long. The DNA of the CDR3 is TGCAGCGTTGACGAGGGTGCGCCCTATGGCTACACCTTC. Translating gives CSVDEGAPYGYTF.

The genes are TRBV27 and TRBJ1-5; 9 bases are a match to TRBD1. This CDR3 is 16 amino acids long. The germline V gene has CDR1 MNHEY and CDR2 SMNVEV (reference sequence). With V trimmed by 6 bases and J by 1 base, 7 bases remained unmatched. The CDR3 sequence is CASSSGQGLSNQPQHF. The CDR3 DNA sequence: TGTGCCAGCAGCTCTGGACAGGGGTTGAGCAATCAGCCCCAGCATTTT.

This clonotype was counted a few times. V usage is TRBV7-6 and J usage is TRBJ2-3, with D possibly being TRBD2 (5 bases). Germline V lookup: CDR1 SGHVS, CDR2 FNYEAQ. Trimming stripped 1 base from V and 3 bases from J, with 14 bases between. This CDR3 has 16 amino acids. The CDR3: CASSLGSSERTDTQYF. The CDR3 DNA sequence: TGTGCCAGCAGCTTAGGGTCCTCAGAGCGGACAGATACGCAGTATTTT.

The rearrangement links TRBV7-9 to TRBJ1-1; no reliable D call. Per germline, CDR1 SEHNR and CDR2 FQNEAQ (reference sequence). CDR3 length equals 15 residues. Trimming shortened V by 2 bases and J by 0 bases, and 10 bases separated the two germline ends. CDR3 loop: CASSLTAGMNTEAFF. As DNA, the CDR3 is TGTGCCAGCAGCTTAACGGCGGGGATGAACACTGAAGCTTTCTTT.

This clonotype was seen only a few times. V gene TRBV20-1 combines with J gene TRBJ2-7; weak D call: TRBD1 (6 bases). The CDR3 has 20 amino acids. The V end was cut by 4 bases, the J end by 0 bases, with 31 bases between. Germline V gives CDR1 DFQATT, CDR2 SNEGSKA (reference sequence). CDR3 DNA sequence: TGCAGTGCTAACCGAATTCCTAACAGGATTGGGGGCCCAAGCTCCTACGAGCAGTACTTC. This sequence encodes CSANRIPNRIGGPSSYEQYF.

The V gene is TRBV27, the J gene TRBJ2-3; 9 bases align to TRBD1. Germline V CDR1 and CDR2: MNHEY, SMNVEV (reference sequence). This CDR3 spans 14 amino acids. Trimming removed 10 bases from V and 2 bases from J; junction bases left unmatched: 7. The CDR3, as DNA: TGTGCCACCAGGACAGGGGCACCCACAGATACGCAGTATTTT. This translates into CATRTGAPTDTQYF.

This chain connects TRBV6-1 to TRBJ2-2, with D perhaps TRBD2 (5 bases). Trimming removed 11 bases from V and 3 bases from J, with 16 bases in between. There are 14 residues in the CDR3. Germline loops: CDR1 MNHNS, CDR2 SASEGT. Here the CDR3 reads CASVRGSYTGELFF. CDR3 coding DNA: TGTGCCTCCGTTCGGGGTTCGTACACCGGGGAGCTGTTTTTT.

This clonotype was picked up a small number of times. This rearrangement joins TRBV5-6 to TRBJ2-1, with 9 bases lining up with TRBD2. CDR1 is SGHDT and CDR2 is YYEEEE in the germline V gene. After removal of 3 bases from V and 8 bases from J, the junction contained 12 bases not matched to a gene. The CDR3 has 16 residues. Here the CDR3 DNA reads TGTGCCAGCAGCTCCCTGGCGGGGGGGCCGGGTGATGAGCAGTTCTTC. Protein: CASSSLAGGPGDEQFF.

This rearrangement joins TRBV9 to TRBJ1-3, with D maybe TRBD1 (6 bases). This CDR3 comprises 15 residues. The germline V gene encodes CDR1 SGDLS and CDR2 YYNGEE. The ends were cut back, 3 bases at V and 4 bases at J, with 14 bases in the middle. CDR3 amino acids: CASSGTATRGNTIYF. CDR3 nucleotides: TGTGCCAGCAGCGGGACAGCTACCCGAGGAAACACCATATATTTT.

The chain combines TRBV9 with TRBJ1-2; D perhaps matches TRBD1 (6 bases). The germline V gene has CDR1 SGDLS and CDR2 YYNGEE. The CDR3 runs to 15 residues. The V gene lost 4 bases and the J gene lost 0 bases, with 13 bases spanning the gap. The CDR3 reads CASSMQGRTNYGYTF. The CDR3 DNA sequence: TGTGCCAGCAGCATGCAGGGGCGGACTAACTATGGCTACACCTTC.

On this clonotype: A read error may explain this, as a much larger clone is one base away. Here the CDR3 reads CTSTGRSYEQYF. The CDR3 coding sequence is TGTACCAGCACAGGACGGTCCTACGAGCAGTACTTC. The V call is TRBV6-5, the J call TRBJ2-7, with a possible D match to TRBD1 (5 bases). Looked up from germline, CDR1 is MNHEY and CDR2 is SVGAGI. This CDR3 spans 12 amino acids.